The sequence of this TCR beta chain was determined in a study of blood T cell repertoires in COVID-19. About the study: COVID-19 samples, acute and convalescent, were from the United States, Italy and Spain. T cells, B-cell-depleted T cells, or PBMCs provided the cDNA or gDNA that served as material.

Trimming stripped 4 bases from V and 0 bases from J, with 16 bases between. Germline V CDR1 and CDR2: MNHEY, SVGEGT. The CDR3 contains 16 residues. Libraries were prepared by immunoSEQ multiplex PCR; TCRdb keeps only in-frame clonotypes and omits some of them. The repertoire holds about 170,000 clones, with around nine tenths as singletons. Seattle patients were enrolled during active infection and followed longitudinally. The sequence was obtained from a woman over 75 with COVID-19, enrolled during active disease. The sample was peripheral blood. The chain employs TRBV6-2 or TRBV6-3 and TRBJ2-7, with D possibly matching TRBD1 (6 bases). This CDR3 reads CASSSRRSRGSYEQYF. CDR3 nucleotide sequence: TGTGCCAGCAGTTCCCGAAGGAGCAGGGGCTCCTACGAGCAGTACTTC.